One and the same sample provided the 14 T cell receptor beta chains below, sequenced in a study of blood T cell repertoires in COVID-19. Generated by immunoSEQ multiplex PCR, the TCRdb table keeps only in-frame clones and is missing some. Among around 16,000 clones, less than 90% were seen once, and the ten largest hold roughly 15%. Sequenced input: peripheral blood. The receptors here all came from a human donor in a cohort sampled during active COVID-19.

CDR3 nucleotide sequence: TGTGCCAGCAGCTTGGGACAGGGAAATACGCAGTATTTT. This encodes CASSLGQGNTQYF. This chain connects TRBV5-6 to TRBJ2-3; 7 bases line up with TRBD1. Germline V CDR1 and CDR2: SGHDT, YYEEEE. The CDR3 has 13 residues. V dropped 0 bases and J dropped 7; count of bases not matched to a gene: 2.

CDR3 in DNA: TGTGCCAGCTCACCAAGTGGGCAGCCTGGAAACACCATATATTTT. Protein: CASSPSGQPGNTIYF. V and J are TRBV18 and TRBJ1-3; no firm D call. The ends were cut back, 2 bases at V and 2 bases at J, with 10 bases in the middle. From germline, CDR1 is KGHSH and CDR2 LQKENI. The CDR3 length is 15 residues.

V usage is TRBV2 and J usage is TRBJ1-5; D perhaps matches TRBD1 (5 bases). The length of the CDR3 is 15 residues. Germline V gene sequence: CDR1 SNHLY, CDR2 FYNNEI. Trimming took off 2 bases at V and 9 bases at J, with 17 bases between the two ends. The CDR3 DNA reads TGTGCCAGCAGTGAATACGGCCAGGTCCAGGGGCCCCAGCATTTT. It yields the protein CASSEYGQVQGPQHF.

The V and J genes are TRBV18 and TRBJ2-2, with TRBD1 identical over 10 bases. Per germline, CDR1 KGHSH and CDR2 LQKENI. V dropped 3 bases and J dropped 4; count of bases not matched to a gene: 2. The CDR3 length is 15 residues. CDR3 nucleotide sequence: TGTGCCAGCTCACCGAGGACAGGGGGCACCGGGGAGCTGTTTTTT. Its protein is CASSPRTGGTGELFF.

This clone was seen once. CDR3: CASSPRSGGAEDTQYF. In DNA, the CDR3 is TGTGCCAGTTCCCCCCGAAGCGGGGGAGCGGAAGATACGCAGTATTTT. The chain uses TRBV19 and TRBJ2-3, with TRBD2 matching 8 bases. Germline CDR1 and CDR2: LNHDA and SQIVND (reference sequence). The CDR3 runs to 16 residues. The trim removed 8 bases at V and 5 bases at J, leaving 15 bases unmatched.

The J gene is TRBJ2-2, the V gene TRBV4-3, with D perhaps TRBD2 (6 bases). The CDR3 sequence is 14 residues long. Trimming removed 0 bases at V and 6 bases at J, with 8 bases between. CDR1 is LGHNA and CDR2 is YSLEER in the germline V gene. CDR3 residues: CASSQDSGAGELFF. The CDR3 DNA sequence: TGCGCCAGCAGCCAAGACTCGGGGGCCGGGGAGCTGTTTTTT.

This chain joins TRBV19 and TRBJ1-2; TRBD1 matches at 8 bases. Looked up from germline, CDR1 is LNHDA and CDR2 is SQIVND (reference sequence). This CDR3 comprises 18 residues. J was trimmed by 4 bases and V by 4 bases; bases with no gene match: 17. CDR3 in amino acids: CASSTSTTGVGALYGYTF. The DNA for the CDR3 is TGTGCCAGTAGTACCTCGACGACAGGGGTTGGGGCACTCTATGGCTACACCTTC.

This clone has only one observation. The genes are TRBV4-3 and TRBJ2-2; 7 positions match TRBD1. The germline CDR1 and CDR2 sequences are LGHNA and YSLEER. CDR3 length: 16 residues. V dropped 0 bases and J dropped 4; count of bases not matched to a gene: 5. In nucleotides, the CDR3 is TGCGCCAGCAGCCAAGAAGGGGGCGTAGCCACCGGGGAGCTGTTTTTT. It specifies CASSQEGGVATGELFF.

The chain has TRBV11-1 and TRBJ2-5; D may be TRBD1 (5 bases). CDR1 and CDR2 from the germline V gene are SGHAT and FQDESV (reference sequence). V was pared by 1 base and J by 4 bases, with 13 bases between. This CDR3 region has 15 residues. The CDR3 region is CASSLEGVLGETQYF. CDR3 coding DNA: TGTGCCAGCAGCTTAGAAGGGGTTCTGGGAGAGACCCAGTACTTC.

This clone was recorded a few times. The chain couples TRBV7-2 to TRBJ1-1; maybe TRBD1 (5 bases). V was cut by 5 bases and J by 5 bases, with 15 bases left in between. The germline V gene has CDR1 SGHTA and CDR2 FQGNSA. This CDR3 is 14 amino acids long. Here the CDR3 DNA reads TGTGCCAGCAGCCTCGGCAGGGCTCTTACTGAAGCTTTCTTT. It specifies CASSLGRALTEAFF.

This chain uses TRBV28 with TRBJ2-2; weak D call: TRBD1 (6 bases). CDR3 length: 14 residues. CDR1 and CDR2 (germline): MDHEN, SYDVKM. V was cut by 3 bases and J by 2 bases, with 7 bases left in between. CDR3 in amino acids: CASSLGQNTGELFF. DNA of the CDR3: TGTGCCAGCAGTTTGGGACAAAACACCGGGGAGCTGTTTTTT.

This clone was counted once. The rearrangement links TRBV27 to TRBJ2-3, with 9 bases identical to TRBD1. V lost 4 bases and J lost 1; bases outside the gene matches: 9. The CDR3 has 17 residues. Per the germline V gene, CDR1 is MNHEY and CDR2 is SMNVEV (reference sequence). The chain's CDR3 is CASSSRQGVVGTDTQYF. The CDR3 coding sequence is TGTGCCAGCAGTTCAAGACAGGGGGTCGTCGGCACAGATACGCAGTATTTT.

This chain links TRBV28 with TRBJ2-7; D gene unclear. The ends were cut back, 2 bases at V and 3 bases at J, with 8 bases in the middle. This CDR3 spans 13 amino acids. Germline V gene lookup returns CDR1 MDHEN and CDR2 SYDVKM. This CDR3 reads CASSLDPSYEQYF. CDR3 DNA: TGTGCCAGCAGTTTAGATCCCAGCTACGAGCAGTACTTC.

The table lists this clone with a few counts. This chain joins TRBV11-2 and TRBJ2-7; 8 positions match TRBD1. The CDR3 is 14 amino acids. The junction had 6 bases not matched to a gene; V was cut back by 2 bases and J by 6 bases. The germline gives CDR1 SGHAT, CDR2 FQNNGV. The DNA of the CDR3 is TGTGCCAGCAGCTTATCGACAGGGGAAGGCGAGCAGTACTTC. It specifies CASSLSTGEGEQYF.